Sequencing of this TCR beta chain was carried out in a study of patients and donors after allogeneic stem cell transplantation. Each CDR3 protein gets one entry after TCRdb re-called the RT-PCR reads with MiXCR. Of about 4,200 distinct CDR3 sequences listed, roughly a sixth are singletons. Many counts were recorded for this clonotype. Germline V gives CDR1 MNHEY, CDR2 SVGAGI. The CDR3 spans 15 residues. Trimming took off 1 base at V and 2 bases at J, with 12 bases between the two ends. Sequenced input: blood, either unsorted or a sorted T cell fraction (not recorded which). The receptor was isolated from a human donor who was either an allogeneic HSCT recipient or a stem cell or donor lymphocyte infusion donor (not recorded which). It is not recorded whose cells these are; they may come from a transplant donor. V is TRBV6-5 and J is TRBJ2-7, with D possibly matching TRBD2 (7 bases). CDR3 sequence (DNA): TGTGCCAGCAGTTACTGGGGGGGCGTCACCTACGAGCAGTACTTC. It translates to CASSYWGGVTYEQYF.